Presented here are 28 T cell receptor beta chains from one specimen sequenced in a study of blood T cell repertoires in COVID-19. Libraries were prepared by immunoSEQ multiplex PCR; TCRdb keeps only in-frame clonotypes and omits some of them. The data hold about 410,000 clones, with roughly 91% observed a single time. Input material: PBMCs or T cells enriched from blood (not recorded which). These receptors originate from a woman aged 30 to 39 who had recovered from COVID-19.

The chain joins TRBV15 to TRBJ1-4, with a weak D call TRBD1 (5 bases). Trimming took 1 base from V and 6 from J, leaving 9 bases between them. The CDR3 loop spans 14 amino acids. Germline CDR1 is LNHNV and CDR2 is YYDKDF (reference sequence). CDR3 coding DNA: TGTGCCACCAGCAGAGGGGGCGCAGATGAAAAACTGTTTTTT. It yields the protein CATSRGGADEKLFF.

This sequence joins TRBV9 and TRBJ1-3; D might be TRBD1 (6 bases). Germline CDR1 SGDLS, CDR2 YYNGEE. The length of the CDR3 is 16 residues. Trimming took 4 bases from V and 0 from J, leaving 14 bases between them. CDR3 bases: TGTGCCAGCAGCCCTCGACCGACAGGCTCTGGAAACACCATATATTTT. It yields the protein CASSPRPTGSGNTIYF.

The chain uses TRBV11-2 and TRBJ1-2; 7 bases are a match to TRBD1. Germline values: CDR1 SGHAT, CDR2 FQNNGV. The junction had 11 bases not matched to a gene; V was cut back by 5 bases and J by 2 bases. The CDR3 extends over 16 amino acids. The CDR3 sequence: CASSPVMGQMNYGYTF. In DNA form, the CDR3 reads TGTGCCAGCAGCCCCGTTATGGGACAGATGAACTATGGCTACACCTTC.

The count of this clone is one. The same CDR3 can be traced to other DNA sequences in this sample. The CDR3 here is CASSGQGGTEAFF. For the CDR3, the DNA is TGTGCCAGTAGCGGACAGGGAGGGACTGAAGCTTTCTTT. The rearrangement uses TRBV19 and TRBJ1-1; TRBD1 matches 8 bases. The V segment lost 6 bases and the J segment 5 bases; nucleotides outside the gene matches: 5. The CDR3 has 13 amino acids. Germline-derived CDR1 and CDR2 are LNHDA and SQIVND (reference sequence).

This clone was observed a few times. The chain employs TRBV24-1 and TRBJ2-7; maybe TRBD1 (6 bases). This CDR3 has 12 amino acids. CDR1 is KGHDR and CDR2 is SFDVKD in the germline V gene. The germline V and J ends were trimmed by 10 bases and 5 bases, with 14 bases remaining between them. The CDR3 here is CATGTGLNEQYF. The CDR3 DNA reads TGTGCCACTGGAACAGGGCTCAACGAGCAGTACTTC.

V and J are TRBV5-3 and TRBJ1-5; no firm D call. TRBV5-3 is assigned to the ORF class and has an uncertain function. The V gene lost 8 bases and the J gene lost 1 base, with 22 bases spanning the gap. The CDR3 contains 17 residues. This CDR3 reads CASPTRPGWRSNQPQHF. CDR3 nucleotide sequence: TGTGCCAGTCCTACCCGCCCGGGCTGGAGGAGCAATCAGCCCCAGCATTTT.

This sequence joins TRBV7-9 and TRBJ2-5; TRBD2 aligns across 11 bases. V shed 8 bases, J shed 5 bases, and the junction held 7 bases outside the gene matches. Germline loops: CDR1 SEHNR, CDR2 FQNEAQ (reference sequence). The CDR3 sequence is 14 residues long. CDR3 amino acids: CASVGSGRAETQYF. The CDR3 DNA follows: TGTGCCAGCGTGGGTAGCGGGAGGGCCGAGACCCAGTACTTC.

On this clone itself: The junction shows a germline mismatch at one end, possibly a read error. The chain joins TRBV10-3 to TRBJ1-4; TRBD1 matches at 7 bases. This CDR3 is built from 13 residues. Per the germline V gene, CDR1 is ENHRY and CDR2 is SYGVKD. The CDR3 protein is CATSRQGGEKLFF. The CDR3 nucleotides are TGTGCCACCAGTCGGCAGGGGGGTGAAAAACTGTTTTTT.

This clone has only one observation. CDR3 amino acids: CSVEDLNRGTEAFF. The CDR3 DNA sequence: TGCAGCGTTGAAGATCTGAACAGGGGCACTGAAGCTTTCTTT. The V gene is TRBV29-1, the J gene TRBJ1-1; TRBD1 aligns across 7 bases. The ends lost 0 bases at V and 4 bases at J; junction bases unmatched: 5. Germline CDR1 SQVTM, CDR2 ANQGSEA. The CDR3 has 14 residues.

This sequence joins TRBV6-5 and TRBJ1-1, with TRBD1 identical over 7 bases. The trim removed 10 bases at V and 7 bases at J, leaving 6 bases unmatched. Germline V gene sequence: CDR1 MNHEY, CDR2 SVGAGI. The CDR3 contains 11 residues. CDR3 sequence reads: CAIKTGFEAFF. CDR3 sequence (DNA): TGTGCCATAAAGACAGGGTTTGAAGCTTTCTTT.

This clone appeared a single time. V gene TRBV5-1 combines with J gene TRBJ2-5; D ambiguous. CDR3 length: 15 amino acids. V lost 0 bases, J lost 0 bases, and 9 bases lay in between. Germline-derived CDR1 and CDR2 are SGHRS and YFSETQ. The CDR3 spells CASSLGWADQETQYF. In DNA, the CDR3 is TGCGCCAGCAGCTTGGGGTGGGCAGACCAAGAGACCCAGTACTTC. Together with reference TRBV5-1 and TRBJ2-5, the CDR3 gives the full variable domain: KAGVTQTPRYLIKTRGQQVTLSCSPISGHRSVSWYQQTPGQGLQFLFEYFSETQRNKGNFPGRFSGRQFSNSRSEMNVSTLELGDSALYLCASSLGWADQETQYFGPGTRLLVL.

This chain links TRBV6-2 or TRBV6-3 with TRBJ2-7; 7 bases map to TRBD2. Germline CDR1 reads MNHEY; CDR2 reads SVGEGT. CDR3 size: 15 residues. V dropped 2 bases and J dropped 3; count of bases not matched to a gene: 7. CDR3 bases: TGTGCCAGCAGTTACCGGGCGGGAGCGATCTACGAGCAGTACTTC. This encodes CASSYRAGAIYEQYF.

This clone was observed a handful of times. Other DNA sequences of this sample code for an identical CDR3. The chain joins TRBV6-2 or TRBV6-3 to TRBJ2-7, with TRBD2 matching over 8 bases. The germline CDR1 and CDR2 sequences are MNHEY and SVGEGT. CDR3 length equals 15 residues. Trimming at V came to 3 bases and at J to 0 bases, leaving 4 bases not matched to a gene. The CDR3 protein is CASSYSGASSYEQYF. CDR3 coding DNA: TGTGCCAGCAGTTATAGCGGGGCAAGCTCCTACGAGCAGTACTTC.

The chain is built from TRBV13 and TRBJ2-3; D is undetermined. V lost 1 base and J 4 bases, leaving 3 bases between the germline ends. Germline V gene lookup returns CDR1 PRHDT and CDR2 FYEKMQ (reference sequence). The CDR3 is made up of 12 amino acids. The CDR3 loop reads CASSLVADTQYF. The DNA for the CDR3 is TGTGCCAGCAGCTTAGTCGCAGATACGCAGTATTTT.

V is TRBV5-5 and J is TRBJ1-1, with 11 bases aligning to TRBD1. The V gene's germline CDR1 is SGHKS and CDR2 YYEKEE (reference sequence). The trim removed 5 bases at V and 5 bases at J, leaving 5 bases unmatched. This CDR3 comprises 14 residues. CDR3 sequence reads: CASSSGQGATEAFF. In DNA, the CDR3 is TGTGCCAGCAGTAGTGGACAGGGGGCAACTGAAGCTTTCTTT.

The table lists this clone with a few counts. The sample carries other DNA sequences with the same CDR3. This chain uses TRBV12-3 or TRBV12-4 with TRBJ1-1; D is possibly TRBD1 (5 bases). The CDR3 loop spans 12 amino acids. The germline V and J ends were trimmed by 3 bases and 5 bases, with 7 bases remaining between them. CDR3 sequence reads: CASSFRGTEAFF. CDR3 nucleotides: TGTGCCAGCAGTTTTCGGGGGACTGAAGCTTTCTTT.

The chain combines TRBV18 with TRBJ2-5; 10 bases line up with TRBD1. V was clipped by 5 bases and J by 4 bases; unmatched bases: 1. Germline V gives CDR1 KGHSH, CDR2 LQKENI. The CDR3 extends over 13 amino acids. This CDR3 reads CASSWTGGETQYF. As DNA, the CDR3 is TGTGCCAGCTCATGGACAGGGGGAGAGACCCAGTACTTC.

The chain uses TRBV27 and TRBJ2-7, with 7 bases fitting TRBD1. V lost 3 bases and J lost 3; bases outside the gene matches: 8. The V gene's germline CDR1 is MNHEY and CDR2 SMNVEV (reference sequence). The CDR3 length is 15 residues. CDR3 DNA sequence: TGTGCCAGCAGTTTTGGTCCAGGGGGTAACTACGAGCAGTACTTC. Translated, it gives CASSFGPGGNYEQYF.

V is TRBV20-1 and J is TRBJ1-2; TRBD1 might be the D (5 bases). V was cut by 6 bases and J by 9 bases, with 14 bases left in between. Germline V CDR1 and CDR2: DFQATT, SNEGSKA (reference sequence). The CDR3 consists of 11 residues. The CDR3 nucleotides read TGCAGTGCCCCCCGGGAGGGGCGCTACACCTTC. Translation: CSAPREGRYTF.

This chain links TRBV30 with TRBJ2-3; D may be TRBD2 (6 bases). This CDR3 spans 12 amino acids. Germline V CDR1 and CDR2: GTSNPN, SVGIG (reference sequence). Trimming stripped 4 bases from V and 6 bases from J, with 11 bases between. The CDR3 spells CAWTTGGDTQYF. The CDR3 DNA follows: TGTGCCTGGACCACTGGAGGGGATACGCAGTATTTT.

The gene calls are TRBV5-4 and TRBJ1-6; TRBD1 agrees at 10 bases. This CDR3 is 14 amino acids long. Germline CDR1 and CDR2: SGHNT and YYREEE (reference sequence). Trimming at V came to 2 bases and at J to 10 bases, leaving 3 bases not matched to a gene. The chain's CDR3 is CASSFRDRGSPLHF. The DNA of the CDR3 is TGTGCCAGCAGCTTTCGGGACAGGGGATCACCCCTCCACTTT.

The V call is TRBV15, the J call TRBJ2-5; TRBD1 is a possible D gene (6 bases). The CDR3 runs 15 residues. The V end lost 1 base, the J end lost 2 bases, and 11 bases lay between the germline ends. Germline CDR1 is LNHNV and CDR2 is YYDKDF (reference sequence). As DNA, the CDR3 is TGTGCCACCAGCAGAGTGGGGGCCCAGCAAGAGACCCAGTACTTC. Translation: CATSRVGAQQETQYF.

The rearrangement uses TRBV5-1 and TRBJ2-7; TRBD1 matches 9 bases. J was trimmed by 1 base and V by 3 bases; bases with no gene match: 8. This CDR3 is 16 amino acids long. Germline assignment: CDR1 SGHRS and CDR2 YFSETQ. The CDR3 DNA reads as TGCGCCAGCAGCTGGGAACAGGGGGCGCGGTCCTACGAGCAGTACTTC. As protein: CASSWEQGARSYEQYF.

The chain has TRBV28 and TRBJ1-3; D is unclear. V gave up 3 bases and J gave up 0 bases, with 9 bases separating them. The CDR3 spans 15 residues. Germline values: CDR1 MDHEN, CDR2 SYDVKM. The CDR3 DNA is TGTGCCAGCAGTTTTGCCAGTCTCTCTGGAAACACCATATATTTT. It codes for CASSFASLSGNTIYF.

V gene TRBV6-5 combines with J gene TRBJ2-3; D is perhaps TRBD2 (5 bases). Trimming stripped 6 bases from V and 4 bases from J, with 8 bases between. The CDR3 totals 12 residues. Germline V gene data show CDR1 as MNHEY and CDR2 as SVGAGI. CDR3 nucleotides: TGTGCCAGCAGCGGGGTTCCAGATACGCAGTATTTT. Its protein is CASSGVPDTQYF.

This clone was seen more than once but under ten times. The CDR3 is CATSETEIGELFF. The CDR3 DNA sequence: TGTGCCACCAGTGAGACAGAAATCGGGGAGCTGTTTTTT. The chain uses TRBV24-1 and TRBJ2-2, with D maybe TRBD1 (5 bases). The CDR3 spans 13 residues. Germline values: CDR1 KGHDR, CDR2 SFDVKD. The germline V and J ends were trimmed by 4 bases and 7 bases, with 9 bases remaining between them.

V and J are TRBV5-1 and TRBJ1-1; D not resolved. Trimming took 0 bases from V and 1 from J, leaving 19 bases between them. CDR3 length: 18 residues. Germline values: CDR1 SGHRS, CDR2 YFSETQ. CDR3 residues: CASSLAKRLSTQNTEAFF. CDR3 DNA: TGCGCCAGCAGCTTGGCCAAACGTTTGAGTACTCAGAACACTGAAGCTTTCTTT.

The J gene is TRBJ1-1, the V gene TRBV14; 9 nucleotides line up with TRBD1. The trim removed 4 bases at V and 0 bases at J, leaving 12 bases unmatched. Germline assignment: CDR1 SGHDN and CDR2 FVKESK. This CDR3 has 18 amino acids. CDR3 sequence reads: CASSPYYRGRGMNTEAFF. Written as DNA, the CDR3 is TGTGCCAGCAGCCCCTATTACAGGGGGCGAGGCATGAACACTGAAGCTTTCTTT.